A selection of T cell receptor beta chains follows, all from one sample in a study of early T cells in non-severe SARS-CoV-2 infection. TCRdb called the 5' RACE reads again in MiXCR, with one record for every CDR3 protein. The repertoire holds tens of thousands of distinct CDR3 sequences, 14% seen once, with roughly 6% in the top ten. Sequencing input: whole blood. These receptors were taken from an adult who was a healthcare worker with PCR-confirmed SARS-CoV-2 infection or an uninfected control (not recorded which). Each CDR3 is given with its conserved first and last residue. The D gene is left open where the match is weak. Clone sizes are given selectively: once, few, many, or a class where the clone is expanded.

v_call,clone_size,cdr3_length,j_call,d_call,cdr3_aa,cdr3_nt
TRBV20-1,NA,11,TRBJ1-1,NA,CSAPRNTEAFF,TGCAGTGCCCCCCGGAACACTGAAGCTTTCTTT
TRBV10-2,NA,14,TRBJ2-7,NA,CASREGAGGYEQYF,TGCGCCAGCAGGGAGGGGGCAGGGGGCTACGAGCAGTACTTC
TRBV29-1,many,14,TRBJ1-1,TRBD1,CSVRDRVMNTEAFF,TGCAGCGTGAGAGACAGGGTTATGAACACTGAAGCTTTCTTT
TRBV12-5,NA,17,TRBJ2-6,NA,CASGLADSSSGANVLTF,TGTGCTAGTGGTTTGGCGGACAGTAGCTCTGGGGCCAACGTCCTGACTTTC
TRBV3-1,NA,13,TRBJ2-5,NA,CASSGGSRETQYF,TGTGCCAGCAGCGGGGGGAGCCGGGAGACCCAGTACTTC
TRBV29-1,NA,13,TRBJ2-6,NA,CSVQSSGANVLTF,TGCAGCGTACAGAGCTCTGGGGCCAACGTCCTGACTTTC
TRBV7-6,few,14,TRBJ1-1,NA,CASSLGGADTEAFF,TGTGCCAGCAGCTTAGGGGGGGCGGACACTGAAGCTTTCTTT
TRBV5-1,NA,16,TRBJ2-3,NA,CASSSRLASKTDTQYF,TGCGCCAGCAGCTCCAGGCTAGCGTCGAAGACAGATACGCAGTATTTT
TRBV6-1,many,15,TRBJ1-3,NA,CASSEDGRSGNTIYF,TGTGCCAGCAGTGAGGACGGGCGCTCTGGAAACACCATATATTTT
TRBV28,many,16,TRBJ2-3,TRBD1,CASNWDRGGSSDTQYF,TGTGCCAGCAACTGGGACAGGGGAGGATCTAGCGATACGCAGTATTTT
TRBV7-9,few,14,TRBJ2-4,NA,CASSLGGSYNIQYF,TGTGCCAGCAGCTTAGGAGGGTCCTACAACATTCAGTACTTC
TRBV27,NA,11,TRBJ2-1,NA,CASSSSGEQFF,TGTGCCAGCAGCAGTAGCGGTGAGCAGTTCTTC
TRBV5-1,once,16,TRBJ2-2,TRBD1,CASSLGDRRLTGELFF,TGCGCCAGCAGCTTGGGGGACAGGCGACTCACCGGGGAGCTGTTTTTT
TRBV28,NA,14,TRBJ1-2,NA,CASSLTGLNYGYTF,TGTGCCAGCAGTTTAACAGGGTTAAACTATGGCTACACCTTC
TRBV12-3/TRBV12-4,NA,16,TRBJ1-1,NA,CASSWFLEGQNTEAFF,TGTGCCAGCAGTTGGTTTCTAGAGGGTCAGAACACTGAAGCTTTCTTT
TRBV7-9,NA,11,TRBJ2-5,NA,CASSNQETQYF,TGTGCCAGCAGCAACCAAGAGACCCAGTACTTC
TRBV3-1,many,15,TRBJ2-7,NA,CASSQGQAVSYEQYF,TGTGCCAGCAGCCAAGGACAGGCAGTCTCCTACGAGCAGTACTTC
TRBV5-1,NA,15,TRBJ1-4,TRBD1,CASSSPGQANEKLFF,TGCGCCAGCAGCTCCCCCGGACAGGCTAATGAAAAACTGTTTTTT
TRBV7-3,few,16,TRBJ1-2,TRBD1,CASSGKSGGDGYGYTF,TGTGCCAGCAGCGGGAAATCAGGGGGCGATGGCTATGGCTACACCTTC
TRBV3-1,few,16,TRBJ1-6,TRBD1,CASSLYRWTGVSPLHF,TGTGCCAGCAGCCTATATAGATGGACAGGGGTATCACCCCTCCACTTT
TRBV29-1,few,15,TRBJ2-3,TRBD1,CSVAGTGGFTDTQYF,TGCAGCGTCGCCGGGACAGGCGGGTTCACAGATACGCAGTATTTT
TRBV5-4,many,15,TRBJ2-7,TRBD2,CASSFASGGRYEQYF,TGTGCCAGCAGCTTTGCTAGCGGGGGTCGCTACGAGCAGTACTTC
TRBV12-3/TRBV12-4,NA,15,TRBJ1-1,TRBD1,CASTFRTGPASEAFF,TGTGCCAGCACTTTTAGGACAGGTCCGGCATCTGAAGCTTTCTTT
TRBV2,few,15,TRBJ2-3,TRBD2,CASSDSGVGTDTQYF,TGTGCCAGCAGTGATAGCGGGGTCGGCACAGATACGCAGTATTTT
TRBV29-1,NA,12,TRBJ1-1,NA,CSVRPWGTEAFF,TGCAGCGTTAGACCTTGGGGCACTGAAGCTTTCTTT
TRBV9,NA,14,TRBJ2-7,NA,CASSVGGTVYEQYF,TGTGCCAGCAGCGTAGGGGGGACGGTCTACGAGCAGTACTTC
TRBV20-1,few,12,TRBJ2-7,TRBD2,CSATLAGIEQYF,TGCAGTGCTACTCTAGCGGGGATCGAGCAGTACTTC
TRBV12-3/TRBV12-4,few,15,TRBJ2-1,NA,CASSPEPHSYNEQFF,TGTGCCAGCAGTCCCGAACCGCACTCCTACAATGAGCAGTTCTTC
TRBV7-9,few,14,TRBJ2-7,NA,CASSVLGSPDEQYF,TGTGCCAGCAGCGTTCTAGGCTCCCCGGACGAGCAGTACTTC
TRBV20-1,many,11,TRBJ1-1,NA,CSLRGDTEAFF,TGCAGTCTAAGGGGAGACACTGAAGCTTTCTTT
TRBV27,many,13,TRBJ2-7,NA,CASSLRGSYEQYF,TGTGCCAGCAGTTTAAGGGGTTCCTACGAGCAGTACTTC
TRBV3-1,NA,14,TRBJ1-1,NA,CASSQGTLVTEAFF,TGTGCCAGCAGCCAAGGAACCTTAGTCACTGAAGCTTTCTTT
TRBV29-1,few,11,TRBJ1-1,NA,CSEGVGTEAFF,TGCAGCGAGGGAGTGGGAACTGAAGCTTTCTTT
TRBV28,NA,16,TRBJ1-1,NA,CASSFHPGEMNTEAFF,TGTGCCAGCAGTTTTCACCCAGGGGAGATGAACACTGAAGCTTTCTTT
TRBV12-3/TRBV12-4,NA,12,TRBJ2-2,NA,CATTENTGELFF,TGTGCCACCACAGAGAACACCGGGGAGCTGTTTTTT
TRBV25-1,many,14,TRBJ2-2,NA,CASSPQANTGELFF,TGTGCCAGCTCCCCCCAGGCTAACACCGGGGAGCTGTTTTTT
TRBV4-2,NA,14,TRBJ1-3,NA,CASSQGGAGNTIYF,TGTGCCAGCAGCCAAGGCGGGGCTGGAAACACCATATATTTT
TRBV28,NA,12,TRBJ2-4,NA,CASSLDNFVQYF,TGTGCCAGCAGTTTGGACAACTTCGTTCAGTACTTC
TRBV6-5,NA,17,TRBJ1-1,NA,CASSSEGGPFMNTEAFF,TGTGCCAGCAGCTCGGAGGGGGGCCCCTTTATGAACACTGAAGCTTTCTTT
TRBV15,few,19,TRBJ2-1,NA,CATSRELGVAQVSYNEQFF,TGTGCCACCAGCAGAGAACTCGGCGTCGCTCAAGTATCCTACAATGAGCAGTTCTTC
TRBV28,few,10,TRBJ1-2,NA,CASSYNGYTF,TGTGCCAGCAGTTATAATGGCTACACCTTC
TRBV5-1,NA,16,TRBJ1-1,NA,CASSLAVLSGNTEAFF,TGCGCCAGCAGCTTGGCCGTACTATCGGGGAACACTGAAGCTTTCTTT
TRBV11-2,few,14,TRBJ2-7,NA,CASSHPGASYEQYF,TGTGCCAGCAGCCATCCGGGAGCCTCCTACGAGCAGTACTTC
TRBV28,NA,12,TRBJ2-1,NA,CASSSPGNEQFF,TGTGCCAGCAGTAGCCCCGGTAATGAGCAGTTCTTC
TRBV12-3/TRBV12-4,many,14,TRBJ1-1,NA,CASSLGAGGAEAFF,TGTGCCAGCAGTTTAGGCGCGGGGGGCGCTGAAGCTTTCTTT